Each of the 24 T cell receptor beta chains below was sequenced from the same sample in a study of a mutant IDH1 vaccine in newly diagnosed glioma. The data were produced by immunoSEQ multiplex PCR, yet TCRdb's version contains in-frame clones alone and is incomplete. The repertoire holds some 50,000 clones, with about 65% as singletons. No antigen has been identified for these receptors. Time point here: week 47, end of study. Vaccination comprised doses that each held 300 ug of mutant IDH1 20-mer peptide, plus topical imiquimod. Specimen: peripheral blood mononuclear cells (PBMCs), collected from a glioma patient whose treatment included an IDH1 peptide vaccine. All receptors derive from a man between 40 and 49 years old with glioma. Some clones in this sample may be carry-over from other donors' samples.

CDR3 amino acids: CASSLEITLFAGIYNEQFF. CDR3 nucleotide sequence: TGTGCCAGCAGCTTGGAGATTACGCTCTTCGCGGGGATCTACAATGAGCAGTTCTTC. The chain couples TRBV5-4 to TRBJ2-1; tentative D call: TRBD2 (6 bases). The ends were cut back, 0 bases at V and 3 bases at J, with 22 bases in the middle. Per the germline V gene, CDR1 is SGHNT and CDR2 is YYREEE (reference sequence). This CDR3 has 19 amino acids.

Written as DNA, the CDR3 is TGTGCCAGCAGCTTTCAGGGGGGCACTGAAGCTTTCTTT. Its translation: CASSFQGGTEAFF. V usage is TRBV7-8 and J usage is TRBJ1-1; 7 bases agree with TRBD1. V lost 3 bases, J lost 4 bases, and 2 bases stayed unmatched. In germline, CDR1 is SGHVS, CDR2 FQNEAQ. This CDR3 region has 13 residues.

The chain couples TRBV5-5 to TRBJ2-1, with D perhaps TRBD2 (5 bases). CDR3 length: 14 residues. Trimming left V 0 bases short and J 9 bases short, with 13 bases between. Germline CDR1 is SGHKS and CDR2 is YYEKEE (reference sequence). DNA of the CDR3: TGTGCCAGCAGCTTGGAGCCGGGAAAGGTTGAGCAGTTCTTC. Amino acids: CASSLEPGKVEQFF.

The V gene is TRBV29-1, the J gene TRBJ1-1; D is uncertain. Germline assignment: CDR1 SQVTM and CDR2 ANQGSEA. V lost 8 bases and J lost 0, with 7 bases in between. CDR3 length: 11 residues. The CDR3 DNA reads TGCAGCACATACTTGAACACTGAAGCTTTCTTT. The encoded protein is CSTYLNTEAFF.

The chain joins TRBV27 to TRBJ2-1; D may be TRBD1 (6 bases). With 10 bases removed from V and 0 bases from J, the gap between germline ends came to 16 bases. Germline V gives CDR1 MNHEY, CDR2 SMNVEV (reference sequence). This CDR3 has 15 residues. This CDR3 reads CATGRTASSYNEQFF. The CDR3, as DNA: TGTGCCACCGGACGGACAGCTAGCTCCTACAATGAGCAGTTCTTC.

The chain links TRBV7-2 to TRBJ2-4, with 11 nucleotides matching TRBD2. Germline V lookup: CDR1 SGHTA, CDR2 FQGNSA. The CDR3 contains 15 residues. With 5 bases clipped from V and 8 bases from J, the junction kept 8 bases outside the gene matches. The CDR3 DNA is TGTGCCAGCAGCCTCATAGCGGGGGGGCCAGACATTCAGTACTTC. Translation: CASSLIAGGPDIQYF.

The rearrangement uses TRBV5-8 and TRBJ2-5, with unresolved D. Germline-derived CDR1 and CDR2 are SGHTS and YDEGEE. The ends were cut back, 1 base at V and 3 bases at J, with 10 bases in the middle. CDR3 length: 14 residues. As DNA, the CDR3 is TGTGCCAGCAGCTTGTCCCCACTGAAAGAGACCCAGTACTTC. Translated: CASSLSPLKETQYF.

This clone was seen a single time. The chain employs TRBV6-5 and TRBJ2-3, with 11 bases identical to TRBD2. V dropped 6 bases and J dropped 9; count of bases not matched to a gene: 8. This CDR3 is built from 14 residues. Germline V gives CDR1 MNHEY, CDR2 SVGAGI. The DNA of the CDR3 is TGTGCCAGCAGGGGTAGCGGGGGGGCTGGCACGCAGTATTTT. Its translation: CASRGSGGAGTQYF.

A few counts support this clone. V usage is TRBV6-5 and J usage is TRBJ1-2; D unclear. Trimming removed 7 bases at V and 7 bases at J, with 16 bases between. CDR1 MNHEY and CDR2 SVGAGI come from the germline V gene. The CDR3 length is 13 residues. Here the CDR3 reads CASTESWVSGYTF. The DNA of the CDR3 is TGTGCCAGCACTGAAAGCTGGGTCTCTGGCTACACCTTC.

This chain links TRBV19 with TRBJ2-3; D possibly corresponds to TRBD2 (5 bases). CDR1 is LNHDA, CDR2 SQIVND, per germline (reference sequence). Trimming shortened V by 1 base and J by 0 bases, and 8 bases separated the two germline ends. There are 15 residues in the CDR3. CDR3 in amino acids: CASSIGGGSTDTQYF. In nucleotides, the CDR3 is TGTGCCAGTAGTATAGGAGGCGGGAGCACAGATACGCAGTATTTT.

The chain recombines TRBV19 with TRBJ1-3; 8 nucleotides match TRBD1. There are 16 residues in the CDR3. Germline V CDR1 and CDR2: LNHDA, SQIVND (reference sequence). The J segment lost 0 bases and the V segment lost 7 bases, leaving 8 bases of the junction unmatched. The CDR3 loop reads CASKRQGLISGNTIYF. CDR3 nucleotide sequence: TGTGCCAGTAAACGACAGGGGCTGATCTCTGGAAACACCATATATTTT.

The chain carries TRBV6-1 and TRBJ2-3; D is unresolved. CDR1 is MNHNS and CDR2 is SASEGT in the germline V gene. CDR3 length equals 11 residues. Trimming left V 8 bases short and J 0 bases short, with 3 bases between. CDR3 residues: CASGSTDTQYF. The CDR3 DNA reads TGTGCCAGCGGAAGCACAGATACGCAGTATTTT.

The chain links TRBV6-4 to TRBJ1-1; D is perhaps TRBD1 (6 bases). CDR3 length: 15 residues. CDR1 is MRHNA and CDR2 is SNTAGT in the germline V gene. V was pared by 6 bases and J by 3 bases, with 17 bases between. In DNA form, the CDR3 reads TGTGCCAGCAGCCCACCAGGGGTAGAGTACACTGAAGCTTTCTTT. Amino acid sequence: CASSPPGVEYTEAFF.

The rearrangement uses TRBV5-6 and TRBJ1-1; D not certain. Deletions cut 0 bases from V and 4 bases from J, with 4 bases between. CDR1 is SGHDT and CDR2 is YYEEEE in the germline V gene. There are 12 residues in the CDR3. CDR3 bases: TGTGCCAGCAGCTTGGGGAGCACTGAAGCTTTCTTT. It yields the protein CASSLGSTEAFF.

J is TRBJ2-5 and V is TRBV7-6, with 13 positions matching TRBD2. Trimming took 5 bases from V and 4 from J; bases not matched to a gene: 7. Germline CDR1 and CDR2: SGHVS and FNYEAQ. The CDR3 spans 16 residues. DNA of the CDR3: TGTGCCAGCAGCCGACGGACTAGCGGGGGCTTAGAGACCCAGTACTTC. It is translated as CASSRRTSGGLETQYF.

The V gene is TRBV19, the J gene TRBJ1-1; no definite D call. CDR1 and CDR2 from the germline V gene are LNHDA and SQIVND (reference sequence). Trimming left V 1 base short and J 3 bases short, with 12 bases between. The CDR3 has 15 amino acids. The CDR3 coding sequence is TGTGCCAGTAGTATAGTTCCCTACGGGGACACTGAAGCTTTCTTT. Translated, it gives CASSIVPYGDTEAFF.

The genes are TRBV15 and TRBJ2-7; D perhaps matches TRBD2 (5 bases). There are 15 residues in the CDR3. Germline lookup yields CDR1 LNHNV and CDR2 YYDKDF (reference sequence). V was trimmed by 5 bases and J by 3 bases, leaving 17 bases between them. For the CDR3, the DNA is TGTGCCACCAGCGAGGGCGGAAGTCCGAACTACGAGCAGTACTTC. It encodes CATSEGGSPNYEQYF. The entire variable domain, with the rest obtained from reference TRBV15 and TRBJ2-7, is as follows: DAMVIQNPRYQVTQFGKPVTLSCSQTLNHNVMYWYQQKSSQAPKLLFHYYDKDFNNEADTPDNFQSRRPNTSFCFLDIRSPGLGDTAMYLCATSEGGSPNYEQYFGPGTRLTVT.

This chain joins TRBV5-1 and TRBJ1-2, with D unresolved. The V gene lost 0 bases and the J gene lost 8 bases, with 14 bases spanning the gap. CDR3 length: 14 amino acids. The germline CDR1 and CDR2 sequences are SGHRS and YFSETQ. CDR3 nucleotides: TGCGCCAGCAGCTTGGTAGGGTACGAGGAGGGCTACACCTTC. Residues: CASSLVGYEEGYTF.

In its sample, this clone was seen once. This chain uses TRBV7-9 with TRBJ2-7, with D hard to call. With 5 bases removed from V and 5 bases from J, the gap between germline ends came to 10 bases. The CDR3 length is 12 residues. Germline V gene data show CDR1 as SEHNR and CDR2 as FQNEAQ (reference sequence). CDR3 sequence reads: CASSPESDEQYF. CDR3 in DNA: TGTGCCAGCAGCCCCGAGTCGGACGAGCAGTACTTC.

V usage is TRBV6-4 and J usage is TRBJ2-1; weak D call: TRBD2 (7 bases). From germline, CDR1 is MRHNA and CDR2 SNTAGT. This CDR3 contains 14 residues. V was clipped by 11 bases and J by 6 bases, with 20 bases between them. The CDR3 region is CAPPTRGASNEQFF. Written as DNA, the CDR3 is TGTGCCCCTCCTACCCGGGGGGCTTCCAATGAGCAGTTCTTC.

The chain joins TRBV5-1 to TRBJ2-1, with 10 bases matching TRBD2. Trimming removed 3 bases from V and 6 bases from J; junction bases left unmatched: 9. The germline V gene encodes CDR1 SGHRS and CDR2 YFSETQ. The CDR3 has 16 residues. The CDR3 DNA reads TGCGCCAGCAGCTCGCCAAGCGGGGGGGAACCCAATGAGCAGTTCTTC. Amino acid sequence: CASSSPSGGEPNEQFF.

The chain carries TRBV7-6 and TRBJ1-1; 12 nucleotides agree with TRBD1. The CDR3 is 16 residues long. The trim removed 2 bases at V and 5 bases at J, leaving 6 bases unmatched. Germline lookup yields CDR1 SGHVS and CDR2 FNYEAQ. CDR3 DNA sequence: TGTGCCAGCAGCTTAAGGGGACAGGGGGCGCGGACTGAAGCTTTCTTT. This encodes CASSLRGQGARTEAFF. The entire variable domain, with the rest obtained from reference TRBV7-6 and TRBJ1-1, is as follows: GAGVSQSPRYKVTKRGQDVALRCDPISGHVSLYWYRQALGQGPEFLTYFNYEAQQDKSGLPNDRFSAERPEGSISTLTIQRTEQRDSAMYRCASSLRGQGARTEAFFGQGTRLTVV.

This clone was picked up a small number of times. The CDR3 region is CASSPNREQYF. The CDR3 region has the DNA TGTGCCAGCAGCCCTAACCGCGAGCAGTACTTC. The chain carries TRBV7-8 and TRBJ2-7; D is undetermined. The ends were cut back, 5 bases at V and 6 bases at J, with 8 bases in the middle. The CDR3 has 11 residues. Germline V gives CDR1 SGHVS, CDR2 FQNEAQ. Complete variable domain (other parts from reference TRBV7-8 and TRBJ2-7): GAGVSQSPRYKVAKRGQDVALRCDPISGHVSLFWYQQALGQGPEFLTYFQNEAQLDKSGLPSDRFFAERPEGSVSTLKIQRTQQEDSAVYLCASSPNREQYFGPGTRLTVT.

This chain links TRBV4-1 with TRBJ2-3; D is uncertain. CDR3 length: 13 residues. V dropped 1 base and J dropped 4 bases, with 6 bases sitting between them. The germline CDR1 and CDR2 sequences are MGHRA and YSYEKL. The CDR3 region is CASSQVGADTQYF. In DNA, the CDR3 is TGCGCCAGCAGCCAAGTTGGGGCAGATACGCAGTATTTT.